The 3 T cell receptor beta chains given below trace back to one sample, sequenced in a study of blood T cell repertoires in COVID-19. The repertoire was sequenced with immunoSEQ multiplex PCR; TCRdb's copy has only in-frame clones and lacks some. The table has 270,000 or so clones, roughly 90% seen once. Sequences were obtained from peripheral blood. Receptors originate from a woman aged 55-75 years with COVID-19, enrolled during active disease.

The CDR3 spells CASRGDSFF. The CDR3 bases are TGTGCCAGCAGGGGGGACAGTTTTTTT. The chain joins TRBV6-4 to TRBJ1-4, with TRBD1 matching over 7 bases. Germline values: CDR1 MRHNA, CDR2 SNTAGT. With V trimmed by 6 bases and J by 17 bases, 3 bases remained unmatched. The CDR3 length is 9 residues.

The CDR3 sequence is CASSYGSARGGTQYF. CDR3 sequence (DNA): TGTGCCAGCAGTTACGGGTCGGCGAGGGGGGGGACCCAGTACTTC. This chain uses TRBV6-2 or TRBV6-3 with TRBJ2-5; weak D call: TRBD2 (7 bases). Between the trimmed V and J ends, which lost 2 bases and 7 bases, there was a span of 17 bases. The CDR3 spans 15 residues. Per the germline V gene, CDR1 is MNHEY and CDR2 is SVGEGT.

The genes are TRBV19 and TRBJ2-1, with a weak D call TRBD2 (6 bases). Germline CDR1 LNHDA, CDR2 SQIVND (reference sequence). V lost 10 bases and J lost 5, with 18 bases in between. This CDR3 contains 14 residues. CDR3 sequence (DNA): TGTGCCACCCAGGATCGGGGGATCCACAATGAGCAGTTCTTC. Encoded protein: CATQDRGIHNEQFF. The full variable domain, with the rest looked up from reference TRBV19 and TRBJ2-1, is DGGITQSPKYLFRKEGQNVTLSCEQNLNHDAMYWYRQDPGQGLRLIYYSQIVNDFQKGDIAEGYSVSREKKESFPLTVTSAQKNPTAFYLCATQDRGIHNEQFFGPGTRLTVL.